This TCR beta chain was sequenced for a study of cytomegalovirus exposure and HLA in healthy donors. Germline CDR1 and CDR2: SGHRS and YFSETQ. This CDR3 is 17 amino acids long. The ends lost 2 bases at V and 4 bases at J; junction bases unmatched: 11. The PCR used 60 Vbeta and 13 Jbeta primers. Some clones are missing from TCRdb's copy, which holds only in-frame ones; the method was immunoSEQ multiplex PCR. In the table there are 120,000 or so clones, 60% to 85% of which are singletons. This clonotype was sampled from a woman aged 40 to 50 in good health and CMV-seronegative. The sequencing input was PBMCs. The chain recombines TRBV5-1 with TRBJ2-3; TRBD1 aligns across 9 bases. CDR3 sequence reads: CASSFEGRGQGSDTQYF. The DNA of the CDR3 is TGCGCCAGCAGCTTTGAGGGAAGGGGACAGGGATCAGATACGCAGTATTTT.